The rows below give T cell receptor beta chains drawn from one sample of a study of cytomegalovirus exposure and HLA in healthy donors. Sequencing used immunoSEQ multiplex PCR; TCRdb keeps in-frame clones, though not all of them. Here the sample spans 150,000 to 200,000 clones, approximately 59% being singletons. Sequenced input: PBMCs. These receptor sequences come from a man aged 40-55 years in good health and CMV-seronegative. Both conserved end residues are part of each CDR3. Fields, in order: CDR3 length, J gene, V gene, D gene, clone size, CDR3 DNA, CDR3 protein. D genes are given only for firm matches. For some rows the clone size is stated as once, few or many, or as a class when expanded; others skip it.

>14|TRBJ1-1|TRBV19|-|-
TGTGCCACCTTATCTGGACAGCTGAACACTGAAGCTTTCTTT
CATLSGQLNTEAFF
>15|TRBJ2-3|TRBV7-9|TRBD2|-
TGTGCCAGCACCGACGGACTAGCAAAATCAGATACGCAGTATTTT
CASTDGLAKSDTQYF
>13|TRBJ1-2|TRBV6-5|TRBD1|few
TGTGCCAGCAAGTACAGGGGAAACTATGGCTACACCTTC
CASKYRGNYGYTF
>15|TRBJ2-3|TRBV11-3|TRBD2|few
TGTGCCAGCAGCTTACTAGCGGGAGGCACAGATACGCAGTATTTT
CASSLLAGGTDTQYF
>15|TRBJ2-5|TRBV30|-|-
TGTGCCTGGAGTACGGACGGGGGAATCGGGGAGACCCAGTACTTC
CAWSTDGGIGETQYF
>16|TRBJ2-2|TRBV15|TRBD2|-
TGTGCCACCAGCGGAGGAGCGGGAGCGAACACCGGGGAGCTGTTTTTT
CATSGGAGANTGELFF
>15|TRBJ1-4|TRBV7-9|TRBD1|-
TGTGCCAGCAGCCTACAGGGGGCGCTGAGTGAAAAACTGTTTTTT
CASSLQGALSEKLFF
>14|TRBJ2-5|TRBV4-1|-|-
TGCGCCAGCAGCCAAGAAACAGGGTGGGAGACCCAGTACTTC
CASSQETGWETQYF
>16|TRBJ1-4|TRBV7-9|-|few
TGTGCCAGCAGCTTAGCGGTGAGCACAACTAATGAAAAACTGTTTTTT
CASSLAVSTTNEKLFF
>15|TRBJ1-6|TRBV15|TRBD1|few
TGTGCCACCAGCGGCACGGGACAGGATAATTCACCCCTCCACTTT
CATSGTGQDNSPLHF
>13|TRBJ2-5|TRBV5-6|-|-
TGTGCCAGCAGCTTGACAGGAACAGAGACCCAGTACTTC
CASSLTGTETQYF
>15|TRBJ2-1|TRBV7-2|TRBD2|once
TGTGCCAGCAGCCCCACACTAGCGGGGGGCGTGGAGCAGTTCTTC
CASSPTLAGGVEQFF
>15|TRBJ2-7|TRBV5-1|TRBD2|-
TGCGCCAGCAGCTTGGGGACTAGCGGGCACTACGAGCAGTACTTC
CASSLGTSGHYEQYF
>17|TRBJ2-5|TRBV5-6|TRBD2|-
TGTGCCAGCAGCACTTCTCTAGCGGGAGGGGTGACTGGGACCCAGTACTTC
CASSTSLAGGVTGTQYF
>15|TRBJ2-5|TRBV5-1|TRBD2|few
TGCGCCAGCAGCCGGGGACTAGCGGGGCCAGAGACCCAGTACTTC
CASSRGLAGPETQYF
>16|TRBJ1-6|TRBV7-8|-|-
TGTGCCAGCAGCTTACTCTCCGGTTTCGATAATTCACCCCTCCACTTT
CASSLLSGFDNSPLHF
>19|TRBJ1-4|TRBV4-1|TRBD1|-
TGCGCCAGCAGCCGTGCACCGGGACAGGGGCGTTCAACTAATGAAAAACTGTTTTTT
CASSRAPGQGRSTNEKLFF
>17|TRBJ1-5|TRBV18|-|-
TGTGCCAGCTCACCACCCCGTCGTTTTAATAGCAATCAGCCCCAGCATTTT
CASSPPRRFNSNQPQHF
>16|TRBJ2-2|TRBV7-7|TRBD1|-
TGTGCCAGCAGGAGGGGCAGGGGGCCGAACACCGGGGAGCTGTTTTTT
CASRRGRGPNTGELFF
>14|TRBJ1-4|TRBV6-5|-|-
TGTGCCAGCAGTTATTCGGGGAACGATGAAAAACTGTTTTTT
CASSYSGNDEKLFF
>16|TRBJ2-2|TRBV11-2|-|-
TGTGCCAGCAGACTGACGGGACTGACGAACACCGGGGAGCTGTTTTTT
CASRLTGLTNTGELFF
>15|TRBJ1-5|TRBV28|TRBD1|-
TGTGCCAGCAGTCCCGGGACAGGGGCAGATCAGCCCCAGCATTTT
CASSPGTGADQPQHF
>16|TRBJ2-4|TRBV7-9|TRBD2|-
TGTGCCAGCAGCCCGCACAGACTAGCGGGGGAAAACATTCAGTACTTC
CASSPHRLAGENIQYF
>13|TRBJ2-2|TRBV6-1|-|-
TGTACCATAGAGCTTTACAACACCGGGGAGCTGTTTTTT
CTIELYNTGELFF
>14|TRBJ1-2|TRBV4-1|-|-
TGCGCCAGCACCCCAGACGAGTCTGGCTATGGCTACACCTTC
CASTPDESGYGYTF
>17|TRBJ1-1|TRBV19|-|-
TGTGCCAGTACCCCCGGGAGGTCATTTGTGTTTGACACTGAAGCTTTCTTT
CASTPGRSFVFDTEAFF
>14|TRBJ2-1|TRBV6-5|TRBD2|-
TGTGCCAGCAGTTATAGTGTAGCGGGGCCCGAGCAGTTCTTC
CASSYSVAGPEQFF
>16|TRBJ2-3|TRBV5-4|TRBD2|few
TGTGCCAGCAGCCCTCGACTAGCGGGAGAATCAGATACGCAGTATTTT
CASSPRLAGESDTQYF
>16|TRBJ2-2|TRBV7-2|TRBD2|-
TGTGCCAGCAGGTTCGGAGCGGGGGCGAACACCGGGGAGCTGTTTTTT
CASRFGAGANTGELFF
>19|TRBJ1-5|TRBV7-3|-|-
TGTGCCAGCAGCTATCTCCGCTGGGGCAGGGTCCATAGCAATCAGCCCCAGCATTTT
CASSYLRWGRVHSNQPQHF